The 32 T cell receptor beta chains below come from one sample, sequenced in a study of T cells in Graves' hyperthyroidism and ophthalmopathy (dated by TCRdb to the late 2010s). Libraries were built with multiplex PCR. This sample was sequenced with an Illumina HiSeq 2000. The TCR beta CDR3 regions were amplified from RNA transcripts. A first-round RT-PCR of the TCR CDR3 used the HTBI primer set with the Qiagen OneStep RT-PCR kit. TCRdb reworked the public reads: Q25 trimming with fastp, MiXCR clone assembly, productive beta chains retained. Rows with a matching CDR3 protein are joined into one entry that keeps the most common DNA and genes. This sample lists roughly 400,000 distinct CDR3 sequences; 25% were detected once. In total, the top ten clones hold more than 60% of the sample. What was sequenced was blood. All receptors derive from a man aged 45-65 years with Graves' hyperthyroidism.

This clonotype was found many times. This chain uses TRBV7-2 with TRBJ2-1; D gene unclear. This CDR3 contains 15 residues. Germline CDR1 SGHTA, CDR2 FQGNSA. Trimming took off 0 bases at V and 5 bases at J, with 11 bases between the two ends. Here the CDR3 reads CASSLALPINNEQFF. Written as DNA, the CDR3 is TGTGCCAGCAGCTTAGCGCTTCCTATCAACAATGAGCAGTTCTTC.

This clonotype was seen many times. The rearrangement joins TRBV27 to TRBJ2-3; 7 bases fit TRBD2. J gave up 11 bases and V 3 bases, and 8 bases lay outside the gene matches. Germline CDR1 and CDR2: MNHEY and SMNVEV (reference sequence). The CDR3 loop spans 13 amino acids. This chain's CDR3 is CASSFGTTPQQYF. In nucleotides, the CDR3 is TGTGCCAGCAGTTTTGGGACTACTCCTCAGCAGTATTTT.

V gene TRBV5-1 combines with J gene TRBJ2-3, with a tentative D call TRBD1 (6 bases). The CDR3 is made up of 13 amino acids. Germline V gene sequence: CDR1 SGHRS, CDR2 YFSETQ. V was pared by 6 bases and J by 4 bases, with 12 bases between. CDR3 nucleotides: TGCGCCAGCAAACAGGGAAGTGCAGATACGCAGTATTTT. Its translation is CASKQGSADTQYF. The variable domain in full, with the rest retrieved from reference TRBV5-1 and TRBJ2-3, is KAGVTQTPRYLIKTRGQQVTLSCSPISGHRSVSWYQQTPGQGLQFLFEYFSETQRNKGNFPGRFSGRQFSNSRSEMNVSTLELGDSALYLCASKQGSADTQYFGPGTRLTVL.

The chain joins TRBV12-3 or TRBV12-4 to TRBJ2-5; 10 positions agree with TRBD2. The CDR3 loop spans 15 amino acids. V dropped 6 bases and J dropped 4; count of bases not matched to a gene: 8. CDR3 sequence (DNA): TGTGCCAGCAGCCTATCGGCTAGCGGGAGAGAGACCCAGTACTTC. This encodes CASSLSASGRETQYF.

The CDR3 spells CASSRDSSAYEQYF. CDR3 nucleotides: TGTGCCAGCAGCAGGGACAGCTCAGCCTACGAGCAGTACTTC. The V call is TRBV3-1, the J call TRBJ2-7, with 7 bases that match TRBD1. Germline V gives CDR1 LGHDT, CDR2 YNNKEL (reference sequence). J lost 2 bases, V lost 5 bases, and 6 bases had no gene match. The CDR3 is made up of 14 amino acids.

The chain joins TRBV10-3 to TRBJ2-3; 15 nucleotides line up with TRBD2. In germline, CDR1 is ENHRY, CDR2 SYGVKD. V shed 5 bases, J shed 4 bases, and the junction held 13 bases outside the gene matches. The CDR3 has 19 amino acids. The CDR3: CAISQPPGTSGGSADTQYF. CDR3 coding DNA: TGTGCCATCAGTCAACCCCCGGGGACTAGCGGGGGGAGCGCAGATACGCAGTATTTT.

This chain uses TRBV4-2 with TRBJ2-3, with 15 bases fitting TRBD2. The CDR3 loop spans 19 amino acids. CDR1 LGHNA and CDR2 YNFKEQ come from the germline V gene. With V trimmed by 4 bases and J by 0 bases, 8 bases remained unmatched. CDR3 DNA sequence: TGTGCCAGCAGCCCTACCGGGACTAGCGGGAGGACTAGCACAGATACGCAGTATTTT. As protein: CASSPTGTSGRTSTDTQYF.

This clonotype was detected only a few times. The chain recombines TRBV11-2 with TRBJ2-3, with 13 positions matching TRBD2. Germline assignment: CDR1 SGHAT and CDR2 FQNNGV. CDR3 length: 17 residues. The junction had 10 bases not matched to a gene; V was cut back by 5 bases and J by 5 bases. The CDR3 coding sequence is TGTGCCAGCAGCCCAACCGGACTAGCGGGGGCGAAAGATACGCAGTATTTT. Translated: CASSPTGLAGAKDTQYF.

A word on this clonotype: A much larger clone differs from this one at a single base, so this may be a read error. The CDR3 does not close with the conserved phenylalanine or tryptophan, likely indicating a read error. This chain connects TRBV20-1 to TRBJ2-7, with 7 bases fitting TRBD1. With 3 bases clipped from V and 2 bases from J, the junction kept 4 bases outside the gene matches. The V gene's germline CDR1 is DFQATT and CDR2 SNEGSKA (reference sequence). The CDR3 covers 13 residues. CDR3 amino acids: CSASLQGTYEQYL. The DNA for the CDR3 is TGCAGTGCTAGTTTACAGGGGACCTACGAGCAGTACTTG.

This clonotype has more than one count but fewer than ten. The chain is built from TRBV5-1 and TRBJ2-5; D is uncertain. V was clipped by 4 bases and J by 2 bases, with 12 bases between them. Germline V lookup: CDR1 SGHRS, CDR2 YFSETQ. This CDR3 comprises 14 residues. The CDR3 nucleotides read TGCGCCAGCAGCCCTGCTCTACGGCAAGAGACCCAGTACTTC. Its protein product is CASSPALRQETQYF.

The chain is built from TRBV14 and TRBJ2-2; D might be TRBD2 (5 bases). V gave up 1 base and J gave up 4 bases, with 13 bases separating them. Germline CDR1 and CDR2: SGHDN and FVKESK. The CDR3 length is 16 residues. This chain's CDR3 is CASSQVARAGTGELFF. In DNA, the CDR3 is TGTGCCAGCAGCCAAGTGGCTCGGGCGGGCACCGGGGAGCTGTTTTTT.

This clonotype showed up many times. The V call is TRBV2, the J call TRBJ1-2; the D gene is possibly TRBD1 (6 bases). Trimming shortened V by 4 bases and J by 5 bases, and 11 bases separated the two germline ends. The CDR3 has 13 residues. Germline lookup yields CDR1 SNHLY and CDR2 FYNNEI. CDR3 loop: CASSGQDLYGYTF. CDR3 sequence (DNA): TGTGCCAGCAGTGGACAGGACCTTTATGGCTACACCTTC.

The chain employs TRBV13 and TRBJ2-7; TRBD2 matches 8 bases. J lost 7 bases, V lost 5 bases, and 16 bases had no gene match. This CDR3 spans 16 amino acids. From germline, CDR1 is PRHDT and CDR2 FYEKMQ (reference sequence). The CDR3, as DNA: TGTGCCAGCAGCATGGGACTAGGAGGCGTCCGCGGGGAGCAGTACTTC. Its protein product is CASSMGLGGVRGEQYF.

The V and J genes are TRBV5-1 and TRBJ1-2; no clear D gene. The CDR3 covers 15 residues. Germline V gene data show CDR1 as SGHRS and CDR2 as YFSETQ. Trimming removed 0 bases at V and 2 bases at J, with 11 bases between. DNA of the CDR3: TGCGCCAGCAGCTTGGATCCCCGGGGAAACTATGGCTACACCTTC. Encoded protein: CASSLDPRGNYGYTF.

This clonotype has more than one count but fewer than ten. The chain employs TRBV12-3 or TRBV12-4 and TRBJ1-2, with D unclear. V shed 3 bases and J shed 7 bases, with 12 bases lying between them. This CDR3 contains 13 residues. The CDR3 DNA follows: TGTGCCAGCAGTTTGGGGATTACTTTTGGCTACACCTTC. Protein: CASSLGITFGYTF.

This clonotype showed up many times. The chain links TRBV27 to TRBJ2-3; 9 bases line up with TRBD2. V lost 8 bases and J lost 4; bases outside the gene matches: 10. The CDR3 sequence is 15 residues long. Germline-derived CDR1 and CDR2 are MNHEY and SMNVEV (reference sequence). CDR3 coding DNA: TGTGCCAGCCTCCCCTGGGCGGGAGGGCCAGATACGCAGTATTTT. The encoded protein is CASLPWAGGPDTQYF.

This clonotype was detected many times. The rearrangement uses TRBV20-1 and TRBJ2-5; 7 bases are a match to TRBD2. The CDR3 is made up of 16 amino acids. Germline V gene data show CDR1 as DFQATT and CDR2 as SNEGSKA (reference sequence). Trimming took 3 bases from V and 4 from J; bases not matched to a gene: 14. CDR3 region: CSARSSSGDNGETQYF. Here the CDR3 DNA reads TGCAGTGCTAGGTCCTCTAGCGGAGACAACGGAGAGACCCAGTACTTC.

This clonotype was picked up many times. This chain's CDR3 is CASSEGTGGWYEQYF. The CDR3 DNA reads as TGTGCCAGCAGTGAAGGGACAGGGGGCTGGTACGAGCAGTACTTC. The genes are TRBV6-1 and TRBJ2-7, with 11 bases that match TRBD1. The CDR3 covers 15 residues. Unmatched junction bases numbered 3, after V lost 1 base and J lost 4 bases. Germline V lookup: CDR1 MNHNS, CDR2 SASEGT.

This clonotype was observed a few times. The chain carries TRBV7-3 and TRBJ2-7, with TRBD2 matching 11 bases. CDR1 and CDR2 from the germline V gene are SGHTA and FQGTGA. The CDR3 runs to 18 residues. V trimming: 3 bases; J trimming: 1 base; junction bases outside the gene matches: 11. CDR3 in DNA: TGTGCCAGCAGCTTCGACGGGACTAGCGGACGTGCATCCTACGAGCAGTACTTC. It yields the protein CASSFDGTSGRASYEQYF.

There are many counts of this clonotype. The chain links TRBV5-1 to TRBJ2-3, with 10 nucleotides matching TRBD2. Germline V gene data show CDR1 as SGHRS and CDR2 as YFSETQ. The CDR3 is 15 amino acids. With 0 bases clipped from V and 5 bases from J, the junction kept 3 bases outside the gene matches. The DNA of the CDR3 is TGCGCCAGCAGCTTGGTAGCGGGAGGTGGAGATACGCAGTATTTT. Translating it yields CASSLVAGGGDTQYF.

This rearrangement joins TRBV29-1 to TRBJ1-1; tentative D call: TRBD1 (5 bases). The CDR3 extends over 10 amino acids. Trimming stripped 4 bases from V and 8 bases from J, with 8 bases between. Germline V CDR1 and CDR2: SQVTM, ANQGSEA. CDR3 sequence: CSVGDGEAFF. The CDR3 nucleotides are TGCAGCGTTGGGGACGGAGAAGCTTTCTTT.

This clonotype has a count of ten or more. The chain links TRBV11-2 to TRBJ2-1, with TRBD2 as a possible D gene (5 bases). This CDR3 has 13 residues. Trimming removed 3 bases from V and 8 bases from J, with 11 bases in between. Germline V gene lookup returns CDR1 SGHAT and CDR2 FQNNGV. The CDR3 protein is CASSLGAGDEQFF. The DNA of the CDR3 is TGTGCCAGCAGCTTGGGAGCTGGGGATGAGCAGTTCTTC.

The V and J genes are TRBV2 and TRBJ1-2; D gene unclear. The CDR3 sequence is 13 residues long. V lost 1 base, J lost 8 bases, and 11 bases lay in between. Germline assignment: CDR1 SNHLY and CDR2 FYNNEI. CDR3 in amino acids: CASSEEPLGGYTF. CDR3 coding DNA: TGTGCCAGCAGTGAAGAACCCCTAGGAGGCTACACCTTC.

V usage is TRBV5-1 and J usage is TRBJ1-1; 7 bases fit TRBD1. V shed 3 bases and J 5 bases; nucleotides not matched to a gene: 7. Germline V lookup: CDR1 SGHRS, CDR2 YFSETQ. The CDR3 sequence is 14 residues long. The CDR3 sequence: CASSSQGGWTEAFF. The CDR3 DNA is TGCGCCAGCAGCTCGCAGGGGGGGTGGACTGAAGCTTTCTTT.

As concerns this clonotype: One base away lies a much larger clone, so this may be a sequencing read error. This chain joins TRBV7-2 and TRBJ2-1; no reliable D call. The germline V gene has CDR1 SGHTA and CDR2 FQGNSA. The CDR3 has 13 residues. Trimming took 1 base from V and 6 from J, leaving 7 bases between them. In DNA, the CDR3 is TGTGCCAGCAGCTTAGGGGTTTTCAATGAGCAGTTCTTC. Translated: CASSLGVFNEQFF.

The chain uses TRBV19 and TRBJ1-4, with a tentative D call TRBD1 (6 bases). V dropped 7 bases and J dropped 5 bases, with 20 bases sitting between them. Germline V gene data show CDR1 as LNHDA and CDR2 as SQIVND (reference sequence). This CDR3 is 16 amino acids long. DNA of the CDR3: TGTGCCAGTAACGAAGAATGGGGACAACTAAATGAAAAACTGTTTTTT. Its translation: CASNEEWGQLNEKLFF.

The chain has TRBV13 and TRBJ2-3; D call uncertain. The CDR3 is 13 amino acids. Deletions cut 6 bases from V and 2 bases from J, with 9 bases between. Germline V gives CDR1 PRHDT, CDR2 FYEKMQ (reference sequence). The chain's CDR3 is CASRRTNTDTQYF. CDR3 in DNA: TGTGCCAGCAGGAGGACGAACACAGATACGCAGTATTTT.

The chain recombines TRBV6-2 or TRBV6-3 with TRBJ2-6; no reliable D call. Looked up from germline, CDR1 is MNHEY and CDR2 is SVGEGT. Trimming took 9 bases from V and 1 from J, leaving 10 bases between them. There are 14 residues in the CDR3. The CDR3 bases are TGTGCCAGTAACATCCCGTCTGGGGCCAACGTCCTGACTTTC. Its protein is CASNIPSGANVLTF.

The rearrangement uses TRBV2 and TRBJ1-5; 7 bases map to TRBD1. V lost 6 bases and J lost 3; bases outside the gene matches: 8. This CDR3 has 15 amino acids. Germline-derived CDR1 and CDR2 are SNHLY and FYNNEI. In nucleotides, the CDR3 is TGTGCCAGCAGCGAGACAGGGAGATTCAATCAGCCCCAGCATTTT. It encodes CASSETGRFNQPQHF.

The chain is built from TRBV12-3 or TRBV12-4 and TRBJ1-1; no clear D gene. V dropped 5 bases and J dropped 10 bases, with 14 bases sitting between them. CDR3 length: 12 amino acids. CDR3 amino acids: CASSPNREVAFF. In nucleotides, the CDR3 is TGTGCCAGCAGTCCCAACCGGGAGGTAGCTTTCTTT.

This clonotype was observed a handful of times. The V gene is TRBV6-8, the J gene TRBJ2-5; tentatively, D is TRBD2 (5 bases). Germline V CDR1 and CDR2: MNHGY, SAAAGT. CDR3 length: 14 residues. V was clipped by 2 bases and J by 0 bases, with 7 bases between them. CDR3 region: CASSYQRNQETQYF. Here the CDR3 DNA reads TGTGCCAGCAGTTACCAGCGGAACCAAGAGACCCAGTACTTC.

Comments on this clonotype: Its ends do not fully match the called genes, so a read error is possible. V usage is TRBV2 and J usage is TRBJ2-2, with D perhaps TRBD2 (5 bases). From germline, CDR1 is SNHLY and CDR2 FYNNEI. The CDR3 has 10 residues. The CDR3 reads CASRGRGAVF. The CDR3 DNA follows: TGTGCCAGCAGGGGCCGGGGAGCTGTTTTT.